This TCR beta chain comes out of a study of blood T cell repertoires in COVID-19. Study summary: Researchers got acute and convalescent COVID-19 samples from the United States, Italy and Spain. From T cells, B-cell-depleted T cells, or PBMCs came the material, which was cDNA or gDNA.

The ends lost 6 bases at V and 4 bases at J; junction bases unmatched: 12. Germline V lookup: CDR1 MNHEY, CDR2 SVGEGT. CDR3 size: 15 residues. Profiling relied on immunoSEQ multiplex PCR, and the TCRdb table lists in-frame clones only, not all of them. The sample has 200,000 or so clones, around four fifths seen once. Seattle patients were enrolled during active infection and followed longitudinally. This TCR was recovered from a man aged 55 to 70 with COVID-19, enrolled during active disease. The specimen was peripheral blood. The chain joins TRBV6-2 or TRBV6-3 to TRBJ2-7; 7 bases line up with TRBD1. The CDR3 sequence: CASSKQGTAVYEQYF. The CDR3 nucleotides read TGTGCCAGCAGCAAACAGGGGACAGCTGTATACGAGCAGTACTTC.